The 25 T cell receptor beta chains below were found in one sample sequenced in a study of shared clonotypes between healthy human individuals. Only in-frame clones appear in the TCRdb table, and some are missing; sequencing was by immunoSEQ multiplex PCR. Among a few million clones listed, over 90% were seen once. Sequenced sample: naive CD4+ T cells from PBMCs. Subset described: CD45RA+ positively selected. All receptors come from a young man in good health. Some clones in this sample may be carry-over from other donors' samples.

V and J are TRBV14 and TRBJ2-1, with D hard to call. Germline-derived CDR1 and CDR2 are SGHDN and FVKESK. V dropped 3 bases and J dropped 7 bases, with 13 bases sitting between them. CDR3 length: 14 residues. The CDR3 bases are TGTGCCAGCAGCCAGACCCAAGTGGGGAATGAGCAGTTCTTC. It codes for CASSQTQVGNEQFF.

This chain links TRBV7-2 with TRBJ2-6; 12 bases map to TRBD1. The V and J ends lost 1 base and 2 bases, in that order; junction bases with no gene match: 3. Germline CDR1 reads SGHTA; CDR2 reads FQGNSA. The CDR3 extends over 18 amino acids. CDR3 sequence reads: CASSLVGTGGAGANVLTF. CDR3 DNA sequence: TGTGCCAGCAGCTTAGTGGGGACAGGGGGCGCTGGGGCCAACGTCCTGACTTTC.

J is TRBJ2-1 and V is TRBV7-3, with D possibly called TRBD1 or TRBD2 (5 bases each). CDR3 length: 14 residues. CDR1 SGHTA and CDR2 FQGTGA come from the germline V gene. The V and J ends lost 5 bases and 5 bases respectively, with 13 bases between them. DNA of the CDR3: TGTGCCAGCAGCCCGGGACCGAGAGACAATGAGCAGTTCTTC. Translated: CASSPGPRDNEQFF.

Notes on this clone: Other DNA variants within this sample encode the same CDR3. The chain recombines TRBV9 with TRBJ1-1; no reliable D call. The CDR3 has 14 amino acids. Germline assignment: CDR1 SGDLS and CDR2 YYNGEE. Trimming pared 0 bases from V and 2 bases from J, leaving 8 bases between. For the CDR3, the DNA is TGTGCCAGCAGCGTAGAAGGACTAAACACTGAAGCTTTCTTT. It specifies CASSVEGLNTEAFF.

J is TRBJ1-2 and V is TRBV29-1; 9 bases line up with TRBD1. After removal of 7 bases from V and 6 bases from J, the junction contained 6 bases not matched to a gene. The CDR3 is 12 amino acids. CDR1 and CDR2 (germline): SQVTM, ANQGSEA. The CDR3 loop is CSARTGENGYTF. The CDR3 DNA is TGCAGCGCCAGGACAGGGGAGAATGGCTACACCTTC.

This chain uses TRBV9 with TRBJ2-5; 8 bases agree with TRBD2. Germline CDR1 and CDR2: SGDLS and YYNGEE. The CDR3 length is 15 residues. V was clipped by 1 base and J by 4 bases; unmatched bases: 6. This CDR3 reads CASSVSGGIRETQYF. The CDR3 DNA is TGTGCCAGCAGCGTAAGCGGGGGAATCCGAGAGACCCAGTACTTC.

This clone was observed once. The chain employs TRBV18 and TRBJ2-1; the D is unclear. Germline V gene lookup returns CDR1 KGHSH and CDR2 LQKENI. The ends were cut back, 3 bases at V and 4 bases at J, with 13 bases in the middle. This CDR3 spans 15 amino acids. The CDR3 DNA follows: TGTGCCAGCTCACCCGGCCGCGGCGAGTACAATGAGCAGTTCTTC. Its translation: CASSPGRGEYNEQFF.

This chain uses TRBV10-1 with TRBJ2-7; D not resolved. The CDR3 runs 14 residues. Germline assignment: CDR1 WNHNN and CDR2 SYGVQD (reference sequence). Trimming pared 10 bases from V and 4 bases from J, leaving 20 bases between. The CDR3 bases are TGCGCCAAGCTTCCTCCCAGAGCCCCATACGAGCAGTACTTC. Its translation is CAKLPPRAPYEQYF.

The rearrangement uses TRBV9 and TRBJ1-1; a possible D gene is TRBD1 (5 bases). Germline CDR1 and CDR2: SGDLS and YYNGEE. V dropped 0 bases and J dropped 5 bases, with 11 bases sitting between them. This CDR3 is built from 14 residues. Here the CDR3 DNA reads TGTGCCAGCAGCGTAGGTCCAGGGAGAACTGAAGCTTTCTTT. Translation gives CASSVGPGRTEAFF.

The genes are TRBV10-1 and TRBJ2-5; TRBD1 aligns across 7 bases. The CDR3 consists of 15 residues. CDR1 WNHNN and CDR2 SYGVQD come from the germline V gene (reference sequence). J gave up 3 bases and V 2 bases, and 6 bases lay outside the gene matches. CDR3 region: CASSEPGTAEETQYF. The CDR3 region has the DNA TGCGCCAGCAGTGAGCCCGGGACAGCGGAAGAGACCCAGTACTTC.

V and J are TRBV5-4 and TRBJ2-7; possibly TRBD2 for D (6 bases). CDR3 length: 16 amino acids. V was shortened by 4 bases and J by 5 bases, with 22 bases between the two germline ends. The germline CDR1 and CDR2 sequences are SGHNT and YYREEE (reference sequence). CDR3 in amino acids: CASSRPGGWGRHEQYF. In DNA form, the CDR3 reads TGTGCCAGCAGCCGTCCTGGAGGGTGGGGTCGCCACGAGCAGTACTTC.

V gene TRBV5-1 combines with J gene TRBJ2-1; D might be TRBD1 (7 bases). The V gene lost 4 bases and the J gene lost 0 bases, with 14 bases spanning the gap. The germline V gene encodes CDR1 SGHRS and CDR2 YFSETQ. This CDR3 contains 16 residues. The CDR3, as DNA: TGCGCCAGCAGCCCCTTCCAGGGGGGCTCCTACAATGAGCAGTTCTTC. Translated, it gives CASSPFQGGSYNEQFF.

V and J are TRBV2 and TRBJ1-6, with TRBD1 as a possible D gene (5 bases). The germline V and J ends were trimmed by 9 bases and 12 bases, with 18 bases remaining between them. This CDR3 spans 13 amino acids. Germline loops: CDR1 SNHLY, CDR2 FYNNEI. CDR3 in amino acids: CASASREGVPLHF. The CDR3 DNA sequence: TGTGCCAGTGCTAGCAGGGAGGGCGTACCCCTCCACTTT.

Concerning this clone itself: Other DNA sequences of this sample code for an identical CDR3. CDR3 sequence (DNA): TGCGCCAGCAGCTTTTACACAGATACGCAGTATTTT. Its translation is CASSFYTDTQYF. The chain combines TRBV5-1 with TRBJ2-3; no clear D gene. Germline CDR1 and CDR2: SGHRS and YFSETQ. The length of the CDR3 is 12 residues. V lost 2 bases and J lost 2, with 3 bases in between.

The DNA for the CDR3 is TGTGCCAGCAGTCTGGACAGGACAACGACCCAGTACTTC. This codes for CASSLDRTTTQYF. The chain uses TRBV2 and TRBJ2-5; 7 nucleotides match TRBD1. Losses at the gene ends were 5 bases for V and 7 bases for J; bases not matched to a gene: 7. Germline V gives CDR1 SNHLY, CDR2 FYNNEI. This CDR3 has 13 residues.

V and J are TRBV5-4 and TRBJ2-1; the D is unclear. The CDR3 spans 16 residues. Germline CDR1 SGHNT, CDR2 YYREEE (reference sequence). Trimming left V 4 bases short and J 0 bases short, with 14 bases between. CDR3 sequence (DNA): TGTGCCAGCAGCCGAAGTCCGAGCAGCTCCTACAATGAGCAGTTCTTC. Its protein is CASSRSPSSSYNEQFF. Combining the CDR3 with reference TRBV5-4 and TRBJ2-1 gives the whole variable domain ETGVTQSPTHLIKTRGQQVTLRCSSQSGHNTVSWYQQALGQGPQFIFQYYREEENGRGNFPPRFSGLQFPNYSSELNVNALELDDSALYLCASSRSPSSSYNEQFFGPGTRLTVL.

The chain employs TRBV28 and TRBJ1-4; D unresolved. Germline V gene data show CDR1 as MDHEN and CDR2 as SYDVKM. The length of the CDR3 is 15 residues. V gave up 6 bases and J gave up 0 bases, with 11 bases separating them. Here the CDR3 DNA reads TGTGCCAGCAGCCCTATTACCTCAACTAATGAAAAACTGTTTTTT. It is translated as CASSPITSTNEKLFF.

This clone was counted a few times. This CDR3 is CSVVPRTEAFF. The CDR3 bases are TGCAGTGTCGTCCCCCGGACTGAAGCTTTCTTT. The V call is TRBV20-1, the J call TRBJ1-1; no definite D call. Between the trimmed V and J ends, which lost 7 bases and 5 bases, there was a span of 11 bases. The CDR3 loop spans 11 amino acids. Germline values: CDR1 DFQATT, CDR2 SNEGSKA (reference sequence).

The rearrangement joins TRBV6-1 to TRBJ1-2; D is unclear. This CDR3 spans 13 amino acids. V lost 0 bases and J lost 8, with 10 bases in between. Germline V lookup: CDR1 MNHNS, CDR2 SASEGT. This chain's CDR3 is CASSEAPPLGYTF. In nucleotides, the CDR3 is TGTGCCAGCAGTGAAGCGCCGCCGCTGGGCTACACCTTC.

CDR3 amino acids: CASSFAKPRGAFF. CDR3 nucleotides: TGTGCCAGCAGCTTCGCTAAGCCCAGGGGAGCTTTCTTT. This chain joins TRBV11-2 and TRBJ1-1; tentatively, D is TRBD1 (6 bases). Germline V gives CDR1 SGHAT, CDR2 FQNNGV. The CDR3 consists of 13 residues. V was shortened by 3 bases and J by 10 bases, with 15 bases between the two germline ends.

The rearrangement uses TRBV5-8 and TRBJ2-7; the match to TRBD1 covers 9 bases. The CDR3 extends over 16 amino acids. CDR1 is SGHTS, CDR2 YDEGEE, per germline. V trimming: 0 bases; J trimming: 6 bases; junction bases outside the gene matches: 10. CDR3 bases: TGTGCCAGCAGCTTGGAATTCGGGACAGGGTCGTCCGAGCAGTACTTC. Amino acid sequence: CASSLEFGTGSSEQYF.

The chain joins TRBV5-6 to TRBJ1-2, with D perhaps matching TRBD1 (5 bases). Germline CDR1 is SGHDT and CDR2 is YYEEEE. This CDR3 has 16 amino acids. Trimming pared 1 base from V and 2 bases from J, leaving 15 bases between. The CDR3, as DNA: TGTGCCAGCAGCTTGTTCTTAATGGGGGGAAACTATGGCTACACCTTC. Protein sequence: CASSLFLMGGNYGYTF.

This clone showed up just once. This CDR3 is CASSTRLAGESQFF. The DNA of the CDR3 is TGTGCCAGCAGCACCAGACTAGCGGGAGAGTCGCAGTTCTTC. This rearrangement joins TRBV14 to TRBJ2-1; TRBD2 aligns across 12 bases. The CDR3 spans 14 residues. The germline gives CDR1 SGHDN, CDR2 FVKESK. The V segment lost 5 bases and the J segment 12 bases; nucleotides outside the gene matches: 8.

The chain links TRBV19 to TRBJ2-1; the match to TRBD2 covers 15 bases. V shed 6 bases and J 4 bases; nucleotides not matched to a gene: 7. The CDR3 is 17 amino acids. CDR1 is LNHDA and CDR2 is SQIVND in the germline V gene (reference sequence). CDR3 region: CASRTSGLAGGYNEQFF. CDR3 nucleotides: TGTGCCAGTAGGACCTCCGGACTAGCGGGAGGGTACAATGAGCAGTTCTTC.

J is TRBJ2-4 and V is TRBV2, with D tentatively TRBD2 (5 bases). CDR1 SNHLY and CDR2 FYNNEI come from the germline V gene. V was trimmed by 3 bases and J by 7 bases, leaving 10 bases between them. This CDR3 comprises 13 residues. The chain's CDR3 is CASSDSRGNIQYF. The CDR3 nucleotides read TGTGCCAGCAGTGACTCCCGCGGGAACATTCAGTACTTC.